This T cell receptor beta chain was recovered during a study of T cells in Graves' hyperthyroidism and ophthalmopathy. Study summary: Initial diagnosis, before any treatment, was when peripheral blood was collected.

Germline V gene data show CDR1 as SGHNT and CDR2 as YYREEE (reference sequence). The CDR3 runs 14 residues. V dropped 4 bases and J dropped 6 bases, with 16 bases sitting between them. Graves' hyperthyroidism is called stable when ophthalmopathy does not progress within 18 months. This clonotype was seen a handful of times. The CDR3 regions of TCR beta were amplified from RNA transcripts. When the TCR CDR3 underwent first-round RT-PCR, the HTBI primer set was used. Using its own MiXCR run on the multiplex PCR reads, TCRdb lists one record per CDR3 protein. The sample has under 350,000 distinct CDR3 sequences; 15% to 20% are singletons.

V is TRBV5-4 and J is TRBJ1-1, with D perhaps matching TRBD1 (5 bases). Sequencing was carried out using blood. This TCR derives from a woman aged 50 to 60 with Graves' hyperthyroidism. This chain's CDR3 is CASSRGSGVSEAFF. CDR3 sequence (DNA): TGTGCCAGCAGCCGCGGCTCGGGGGTTTCTGAAGCTTTCTTT.